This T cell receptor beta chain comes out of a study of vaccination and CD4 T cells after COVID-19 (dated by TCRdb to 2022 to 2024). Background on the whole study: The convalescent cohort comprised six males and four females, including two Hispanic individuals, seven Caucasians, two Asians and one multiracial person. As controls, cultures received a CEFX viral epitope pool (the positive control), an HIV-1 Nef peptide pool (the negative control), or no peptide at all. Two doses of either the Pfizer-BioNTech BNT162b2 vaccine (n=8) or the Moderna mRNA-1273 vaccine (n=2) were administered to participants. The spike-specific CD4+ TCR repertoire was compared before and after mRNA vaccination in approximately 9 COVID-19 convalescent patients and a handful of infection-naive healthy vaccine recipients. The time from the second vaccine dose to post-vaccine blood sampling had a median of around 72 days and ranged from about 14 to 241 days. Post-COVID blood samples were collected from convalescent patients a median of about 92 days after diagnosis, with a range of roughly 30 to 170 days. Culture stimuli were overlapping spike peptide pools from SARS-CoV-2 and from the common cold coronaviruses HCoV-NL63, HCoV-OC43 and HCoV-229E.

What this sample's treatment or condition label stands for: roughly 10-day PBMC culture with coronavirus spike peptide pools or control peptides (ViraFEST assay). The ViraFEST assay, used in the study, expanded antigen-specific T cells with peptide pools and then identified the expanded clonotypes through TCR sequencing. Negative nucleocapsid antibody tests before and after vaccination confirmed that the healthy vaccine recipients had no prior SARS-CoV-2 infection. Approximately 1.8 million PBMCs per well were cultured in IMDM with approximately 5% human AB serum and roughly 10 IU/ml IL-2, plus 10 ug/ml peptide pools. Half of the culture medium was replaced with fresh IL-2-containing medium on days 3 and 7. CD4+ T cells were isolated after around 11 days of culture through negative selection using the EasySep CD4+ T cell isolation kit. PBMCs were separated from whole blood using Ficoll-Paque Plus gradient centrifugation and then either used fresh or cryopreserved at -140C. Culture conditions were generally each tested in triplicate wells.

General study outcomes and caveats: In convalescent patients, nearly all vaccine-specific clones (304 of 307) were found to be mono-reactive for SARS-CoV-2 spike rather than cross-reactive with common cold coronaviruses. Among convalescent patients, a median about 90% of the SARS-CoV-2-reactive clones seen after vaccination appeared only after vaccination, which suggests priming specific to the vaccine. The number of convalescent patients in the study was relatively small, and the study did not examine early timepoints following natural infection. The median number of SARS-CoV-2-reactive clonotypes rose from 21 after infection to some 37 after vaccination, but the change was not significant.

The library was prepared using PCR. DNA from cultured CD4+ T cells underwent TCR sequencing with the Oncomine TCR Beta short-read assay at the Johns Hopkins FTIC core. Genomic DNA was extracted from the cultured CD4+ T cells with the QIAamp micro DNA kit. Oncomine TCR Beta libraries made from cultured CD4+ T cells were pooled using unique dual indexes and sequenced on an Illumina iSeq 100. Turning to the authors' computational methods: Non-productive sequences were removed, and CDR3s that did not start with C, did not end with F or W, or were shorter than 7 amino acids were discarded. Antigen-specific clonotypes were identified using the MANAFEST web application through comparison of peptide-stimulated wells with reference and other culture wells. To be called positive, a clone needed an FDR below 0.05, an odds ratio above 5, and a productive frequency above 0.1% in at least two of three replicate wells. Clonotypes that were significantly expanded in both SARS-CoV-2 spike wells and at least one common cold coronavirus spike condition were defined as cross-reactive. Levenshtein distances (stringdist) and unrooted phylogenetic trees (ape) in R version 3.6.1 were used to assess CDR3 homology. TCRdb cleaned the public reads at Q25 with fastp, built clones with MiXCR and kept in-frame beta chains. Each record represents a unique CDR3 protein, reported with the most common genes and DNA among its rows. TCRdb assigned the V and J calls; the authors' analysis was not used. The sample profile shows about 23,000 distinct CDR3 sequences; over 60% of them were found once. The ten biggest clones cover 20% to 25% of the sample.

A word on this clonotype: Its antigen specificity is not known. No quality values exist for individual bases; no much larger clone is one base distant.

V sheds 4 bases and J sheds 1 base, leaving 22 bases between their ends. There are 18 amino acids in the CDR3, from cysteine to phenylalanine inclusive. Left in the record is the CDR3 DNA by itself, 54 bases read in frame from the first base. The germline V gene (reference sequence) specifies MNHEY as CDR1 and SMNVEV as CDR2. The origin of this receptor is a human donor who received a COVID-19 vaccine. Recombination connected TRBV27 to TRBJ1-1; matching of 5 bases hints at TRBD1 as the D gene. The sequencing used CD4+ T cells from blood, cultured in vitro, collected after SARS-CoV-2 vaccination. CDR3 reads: CASSSLHPRRDPNTEAFF. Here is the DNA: TGTGCCAGCAGTTCCCTCCACCCCCGACGGGACCCGAACACTGAAGCTTTCTTT.